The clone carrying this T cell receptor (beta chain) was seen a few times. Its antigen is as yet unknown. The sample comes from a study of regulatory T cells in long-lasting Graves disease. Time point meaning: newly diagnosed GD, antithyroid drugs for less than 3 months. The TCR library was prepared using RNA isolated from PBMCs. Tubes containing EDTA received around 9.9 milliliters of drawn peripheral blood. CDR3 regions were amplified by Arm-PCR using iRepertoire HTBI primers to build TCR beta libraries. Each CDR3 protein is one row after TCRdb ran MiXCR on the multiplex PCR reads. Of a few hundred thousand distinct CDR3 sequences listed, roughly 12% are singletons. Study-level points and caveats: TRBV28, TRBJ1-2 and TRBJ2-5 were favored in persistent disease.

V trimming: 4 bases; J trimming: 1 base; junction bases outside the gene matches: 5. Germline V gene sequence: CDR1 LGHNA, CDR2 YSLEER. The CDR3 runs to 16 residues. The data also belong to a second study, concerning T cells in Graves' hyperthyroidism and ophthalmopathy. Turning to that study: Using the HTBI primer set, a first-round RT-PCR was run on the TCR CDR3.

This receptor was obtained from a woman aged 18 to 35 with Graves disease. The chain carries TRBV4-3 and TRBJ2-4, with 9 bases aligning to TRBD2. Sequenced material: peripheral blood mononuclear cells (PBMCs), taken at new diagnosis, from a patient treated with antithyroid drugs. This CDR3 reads CASSPRSGGAKNIQYF. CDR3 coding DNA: TGCGCCAGCAGCCCCCGGAGCGGGGGGGCCAAAAACATTCAGTACTTC.